The sequence of this T cell receptor beta chain was determined in a study of tumor-infiltrating lymphocytes in primary liver carcinoma. In addition to blood RNA drawn from unsorted whole blood, germline DNA was extracted. The collection of approximately 4.1 milliliters of peripheral blood preceded surgery. The CDR3 covers 16 residues. The germline V and J ends were trimmed by 0 bases and 17 bases, with 25 bases remaining between them. Germline CDR1 MNHNS, CDR2 SASEGT. TCR beta cDNA was reverse-transcribed from 450 to 500 ng of total RNA. The reaction used a constant-region primer and ProtoScript II reverse transcriptase. ARM-PCR was slightly modified, and three nested multiplex PCR rounds with it gave rise to the TCR beta libraries. The first two PCR rounds used TRBV1-TRBV30 forward primers with a C-beta reverse primer, roughly 10 cycles each. TCRdb itself ran the multiplex PCR reads through MiXCR, one entry per CDR3 protein. The sample contains about 320,000 distinct CDR3 sequences, 65% of which appear only once.

Specimen: peripheral blood. The TCR sequence derives from a man aged 35 to 55 with primary liver carcinoma and hepatitis B virus infection. This chain joins TRBV6-1 and TRBJ1-4; D remains ambiguous. CDR3 in amino acids: CASSEALGSANEKPFF. CDR3 in DNA: TGTGCCAGCAGTGAAGCGCTCGGCAGTGCTAATGAAAAACCATTTTTT.